Listed below are T cell receptor beta chains from one sample, sequenced in a study of blood T cell repertoires in COVID-19. Generated by immunoSEQ multiplex PCR, the TCRdb table keeps only in-frame clones and is missing some. The table has about 220,000 clones, 65% to 85% seen once; the top ten hold about 2.4%. Specimen: peripheral blood. The receptors shown here come from a woman between 55 and 75 years old with acute or convalescent COVID-19. CDR3s include the opening cysteine and the closing phenylalanine or tryptophan. Each record gives: D gene, V gene, J gene, clone size, CDR3 DNA, CDR3 protein. D genes are given only for firm matches. Expanded clones get a size class; other rows say once, few or many, or leave the size out.

D: -; V: TRBV28; J: TRBJ1-2; size: -; DNA: TGTGCCAGCGCGGTAAACTATGGCTACACCTTC; CDR3: CASAVNYGYTF
D: -; V: TRBV21-1; J: TRBJ2-2; size: -; DNA: TGTGCCAGCAGCAAAGCTTTGTCTAGCGGGGGGATGAACACCGGGGAGCTGTTTTTT; CDR3: CASSKALSSGGMNTGELFF
D: -; V: TRBV6-5; J: TRBJ1-4; size: once; DNA: TGTGCCGCCACCAGGGCGGTCAATGAAAAACTGTTTTTT; CDR3: CAATRAVNEKLFF
D: TRBD1; V: TRBV18; J: TRBJ1-1; size: few; DNA: TGTGCCAGCTCACCCGGAGGGACAGGTGAAGCTTTCTTT; CDR3: CASSPGGTGEAFF
D: -; V: TRBV28; J: TRBJ2-1; size: once; DNA: TGTGCCAGCAGTTTACCGGGGGACTACAATGAGCAGTTCTTC; CDR3: CASSLPGDYNEQFF
D: -; V: TRBV6-2/TRBV6-3; J: TRBJ1-1; size: few; DNA: TGTGCCAGCAGTTCTTTACAGGCGATGAACACTGAAGCTTTCTTT; CDR3: CASSSLQAMNTEAFF
D: -; V: TRBV5-4; J: TRBJ1-2; size: -; DNA: TGTGCCAGCAGCTTGTCGGGATATGGCTACACCTTC; CDR3: CASSLSGYGYTF
D: TRBD1; V: TRBV29-1; J: TRBJ1-2; size: -; DNA: TGCAGCGTTGTGGACAGGGGGCGCGGTGGCTACACCTTC; CDR3: CSVVDRGRGGYTF
D: -; V: TRBV20-1; J: TRBJ1-1; size: -; DNA: TGCAGTGCTAGTTCCGGTCATGAAGCTTTCTTT; CDR3: CSASSGHEAFF
D: TRBD1; V: TRBV10-3; J: TRBJ1-1; size: -; DNA: TGTGCCATCAGGTGGGACAGGGGCACTGAAGCTTTCTTT; CDR3: CAIRWDRGTEAFF
D: TRBD2; V: TRBV9; J: TRBJ2-1; size: few; DNA: TGTGCCAGCAGCGCGGGGGGGCAGGGCATCTACAATGAGCAGTTCTTC; CDR3: CASSAGGQGIYNEQFF
D: -; V: TRBV6-5; J: TRBJ2-3; size: -; DNA: TGTGCCAGCAGTCGAAAGCCCCCCACAGATACGCAGTATTTT; CDR3: CASSRKPPTDTQYF
D: -; V: TRBV7-2; J: TRBJ2-1; size: -; DNA: TGTGCCAGCAGCTTAGAGGGGGGGCCGGATGAGCAGTTCTTC; CDR3: CASSLEGGPDEQFF
D: TRBD1; V: TRBV7-9; J: TRBJ1-2; size: once; DNA: TGTGCCAGCAGCTTGACAGGGGAAAGCTACACCTTC; CDR3: CASSLTGESYTF
D: -; V: TRBV10-1; J: TRBJ1-2; size: once; DNA: TGCGCCAGGGGGAGACACAGGGATGGCTACACCTTC; CDR3: CARGRHRDGYTF
D: -; V: TRBV29-1; J: TRBJ2-3; size: -; DNA: TGCAGCGGGAAACAGGGTGCTAGCACAGATACGCAGTATTTT; CDR3: CSGKQGASTDTQYF